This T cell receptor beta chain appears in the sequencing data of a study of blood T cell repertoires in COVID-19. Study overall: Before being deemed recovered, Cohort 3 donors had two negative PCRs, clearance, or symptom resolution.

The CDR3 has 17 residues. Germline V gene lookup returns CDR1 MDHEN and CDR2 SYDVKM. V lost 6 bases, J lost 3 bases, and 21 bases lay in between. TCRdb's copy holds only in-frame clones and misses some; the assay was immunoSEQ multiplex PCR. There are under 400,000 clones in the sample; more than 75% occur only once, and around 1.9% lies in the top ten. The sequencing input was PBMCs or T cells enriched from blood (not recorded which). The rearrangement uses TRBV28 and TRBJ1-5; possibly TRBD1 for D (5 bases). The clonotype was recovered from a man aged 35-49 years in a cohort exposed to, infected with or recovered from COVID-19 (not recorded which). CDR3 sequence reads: CASRPGGGDPSNQPQHF. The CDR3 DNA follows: TGTGCCAGCAGGCCCGGGGGAGGGGACCCCTCCAATCAGCCCCAGCATTTT.